This T cell receptor beta chain came from a study of cytomegalovirus exposure and HLA in healthy donors. In the study overall: A previous analysis identified 117 million unique TCR beta sequences derived from around 180 million T cells. Membership in the Caucasian-associated ancestry cluster was found for around four fifths of roughly 360 genotyped donors. Findings of the study overall: When presence/absence was analysed, sequencing depth was taken to be roughly uniform across donors.

In the PCR, 60 Vbeta and 13 Jbeta primers were used. The repertoire was sequenced with immunoSEQ multiplex PCR; TCRdb's copy has only in-frame clones and lacks some. Of 85,000 to 120,000 clones in the sample, around four fifths were seen once. CDR3 length: 12 amino acids. The V gene's germline CDR1 is SEHNR and CDR2 FQNEAQ (reference sequence). V was shortened by 2 bases and J by 7 bases, with 6 bases between the two germline ends. Regarding this clone: Its antigen remains unknown.

The specimen sequenced was PBMCs. The origin of this receptor is a man over 45 in good health and CMV-seronegative. The chain is built from TRBV7-9 and TRBJ1-3; D is unclear. CDR3 sequence (DNA): TGTGCCAGCAGCTTAAGAGGGAACACCATATATTTT. This codes for CASSLRGNTIYF.